This is a list of T cell receptor beta chains from one sample in a study of shared clonotypes between healthy human individuals. Assay used: immunoSEQ multiplex PCR; TCRdb lists only in-frame clones, some missing. This table holds millions of clones, approximately 93% found once. Sequencing was carried out using naive CD4+ T cells from PBMCs. These receptors originate from a man between 18 and 35 years old in good health. Some clones in this sample may be carry-over from other donors' samples. Each CDR3 is given with its conserved first and last residue. D genes are given only for firm matches. The size entry is marked missing in some rows and otherwise reads once, few, many or a size class.

j_call d_call clone_size v_call cdr3_aa cdr3_nt
TRBJ1-3 - few TRBV27 CASSLKGSGNTIYF TGTGCCAGCAGTTTGAAAGGTTCTGGAAACACCATATATTTT
TRBJ2-3 - - TRBV5-1 CASSTISGTDTQYF TGCGCCAGCAGCACGATTAGCGGCACAGATACGCAGTATTTT
TRBJ2-2 TRBD1 once TRBV28 CASSLYRGTTGGMGELFF TGTGCCAGCAGTTTATATCGGGGAACGACAGGGGGTATGGGGGAGCTGTTTTTT
TRBJ2-7 - - TRBV18 CASSPEVGRNYEQYF TGTGCCAGCTCACCCGAGGTGGGGCGCAACTACGAGCAGTACTTC
TRBJ1-4 TRBD1 - TRBV18 CASSPTPGTGIEKLFF TGTGCCAGCTCACCCACACCCGGGACAGGGATTGAAAAACTGTTTTTT
TRBJ1-1 - - TRBV28 CASSLFRGTLNTEAFF TGTGCCAGCAGTTTATTCCGGGGGACCTTGAACACTGAAGCTTTCTTT
TRBJ2-6 - - TRBV10-1 CASSEVGANVLTF TGCGCCAGCAGTGAGGTCGGGGCCAACGTCCTGACTTTC
TRBJ2-1 TRBD1 - TRBV18 CASSPGQGAYNEQFF TGTGCCAGCTCACCGGGACAGGGGGCCTACAATGAGCAGTTCTTC
TRBJ1-1 - - TRBV9 CASSPRGGSMNTEAFF TGTGCCAGCAGCCCCCGCGGAGGGAGTATGAACACTGAAGCTTTCTTT
TRBJ2-7 TRBD2 - TRBV11-2 CASSPTASGSWGEQYF TGTGCCAGCAGTCCTACAGCTAGCGGGAGCTGGGGCGAGCAGTACTTC
TRBJ1-1 - once TRBV6-4 CASSLDGYMNTEAFF TGTGCCAGCTCTCTGGACGGTTACATGAACACTGAAGCTTTCTTT
TRBJ2-7 - - TRBV7-2 CASSSRQGGSGEQYF TGTGCCAGCAGCTCTAGGCAGGGCGGAAGTGGGGAGCAGTACTTC
TRBJ2-7 - - TRBV5-1 CASRMGQNYEQYF TGCGCCAGCAGGATGGGACAAAACTACGAGCAGTACTTC